One sample yielded the 26 T cell receptor beta chains listed below, sequenced in a study of blood T cells in healthy people across ages. The use of a sample-barcoded 5' primer and a J-beta primer mix characterized a second PCR of about 7 to 12 cycles. TCRdb re-called the 5' RACE reads through MiXCR, storing one row per CDR3 protein. The sample lists 1.5 million to 2 million distinct CDR3 sequences, around 42% occurring once. The sample was blood. Source of these receptors: a human donor in good health.

The rearrangement links TRBV20-1 to TRBJ2-4, with 7 bases that match TRBD2. TRBJ2-7 matches the DNA end more closely, so the J call is doubtful. Germline CDR1 is DFQATT and CDR2 is SNEGSKA (reference sequence). This CDR3 is built from 14 residues. CDR3: CSATGTTRFYEQYF. CDR3 sequence (DNA): TGCAGTGCCACCGGGACTACCCGTTTTTACGAGCAGTACTTC.

Of note for this clonotype: One junction end disagrees with the germline gene, perhaps due to a read error. The rearrangement uses TRBV11-1 and TRBJ2-6; TRBD1 matches 9 bases. From germline, CDR1 is SGHAT and CDR2 FQDESV (reference sequence). The CDR3 totals 17 residues. The CDR3 sequence: CASSLDRGLAGANVRTF. DNA for the CDR3: TGTGCCAGCAGCTTAGACAGGGGGCTTGCTGGGGCCAACGTCCGGACTTTC.

The sample holds a few counts of this clonotype. The rearrangement links TRBV20-1 to TRBJ2-6; tentatively, D is TRBD1 (5 bases). The ends were cut back, 6 bases at V and 1 base at J, with 10 bases in the middle. Per germline, CDR1 DFQATT and CDR2 SNEGSKA (reference sequence). The CDR3 is made up of 14 amino acids. CDR3 region: CSATRVSGANVLTF. As DNA, the CDR3 is TGCAGTGCGACCAGGGTATCTGGGGCCAACGTCCTGACTTTC.

The V gene is TRBV7-3, the J gene TRBJ1-1; D may be TRBD1 (6 bases). The CDR3 sequence is 16 residues long. Trimming pared 7 bases from V and 0 bases from J, leaving 18 bases between. CDR1 and CDR2 from the germline V gene are SGHTA and FQGTGA. The CDR3, as DNA: TGTGCCAGCACCAGTCACGGGACACTTATGAACACTGAAGCTTTCTTT. As protein: CASTSHGTLMNTEAFF.

The rearrangement uses TRBV6-2 or TRBV6-3 and TRBJ2-2; TRBD1 aligns across 7 bases. Per germline, CDR1 MNHEY and CDR2 SVGEGT. The V segment lost 5 bases and the J segment 5 bases; nucleotides outside the gene matches: 5. This CDR3 has 14 amino acids. The CDR3 is CASSPPTGTGELFF. The CDR3 DNA reads TGTGCCAGCAGTCCGCCGACAGGGACCGGGGAGCTGTTTTTT.

The V and J genes are TRBV6-2 or TRBV6-3 and TRBJ2-7; weak D call: TRBD1 (6 bases). The CDR3 spans 13 residues. V shed 0 bases and J shed 5 bases, with 8 bases lying between them. From germline, CDR1 is MNHEY and CDR2 SVGEGT. In DNA, the CDR3 is TGTGCCAGCAGTTACTCACAGGGTAACGAGCAGTACTTC. This sequence encodes CASSYSQGNEQYF.

A few counts support this clonotype. The chain employs TRBV20-1 and TRBJ2-1; a possible D gene is TRBD2 (6 bases). The V gene's germline CDR1 is DFQATT and CDR2 SNEGSKA (reference sequence). Trimming cost V 3 bases and J 11 bases, with 14 bases left between them. The CDR3 consists of 12 residues. The CDR3 here is CSASSIAEQQFF. The DNA for the CDR3 is TGCAGTGCTAGTTCGATAGCGGAGCAGCAGTTCTTC.

V is TRBV9 and J is TRBJ1-2, with D hard to call. Trimming left V 0 bases short and J 4 bases short, with 10 bases between. Germline V CDR1 and CDR2: SGDLS, YYNGEE. The CDR3 has 14 residues. CDR3 nucleotide sequence: TGTGCCAGCAGCGTAGGAGGAAATGGCTATGGCTACACCTTC. This codes for CASSVGGNGYGYTF.

The chain has TRBV27 and TRBJ2-1, with 8 bases identical to TRBD1. Germline CDR1 reads MNHEY; CDR2 reads SMNVEV (reference sequence). The CDR3 is made up of 15 amino acids. V lost 7 bases to trimming and J lost 8 bases; unmatched junction nucleotides: 13. CDR3 amino acids: CASTQWDRKGDEQFF. CDR3 DNA sequence: TGTGCCAGCACCCAGTGGGACAGGAAAGGCGATGAGCAGTTCTTC.

V gene TRBV28 combines with J gene TRBJ1-4, with TRBD1 matching 10 bases. J gave up 6 bases and V 5 bases, and 3 bases lay outside the gene matches. Germline CDR1 is MDHEN and CDR2 is SYDVKM. The CDR3 is 14 residues long. The DNA of the CDR3 is TGTGCCAGCAGTGAAGGACAGGGGGATGAAAAACTGTTTTTT. It codes for CASSEGQGDEKLFF.

The genes are TRBV10-3 and TRBJ2-5; D unclear. Judging by the DNA end, TRBJ2-7 fits better; the J call may be wrong. Germline CDR1 is ENHRY and CDR2 is SYGVKD. This CDR3 is built from 15 residues. The CDR3 DNA is TGTGCCATCAGTGAGCCCAATCGGGCGACCTACGAGCAGTACTTC. It codes for CAISEPNRATYEQYF.

This clonotype came up a few times. The chain has TRBV5-6 and TRBJ2-3; D could derive from TRBD1 or TRBD2 (5 bases each). The ends were cut back, 0 bases at V and 3 bases at J, with 17 bases in the middle. CDR3 size: 17 residues. The germline CDR1 and CDR2 sequences are SGHDT and YYEEEE. CDR3 coding DNA: TGTGCCAGCAGCTTGGGAGGGGCATCTCCCAGGACAGATACGCAGTATTTT. As protein: CASSLGGASPRTDTQYF.

This clonotype came up a few times. CDR3 amino acids: CASSLLGAGDTDTQYF. The CDR3 DNA sequence: TGCGCCAGCAGCCTCCTAGGGGCAGGGGACACAGATACGCAGTATTTT. This rearrangement joins TRBV5-1 to TRBJ2-3; possible D gene TRBD1, 6 bases. CDR1 and CDR2 (germline): SGHRS, YFSETQ. Trimming stripped 4 bases from V and 2 bases from J, with 17 bases between. This CDR3 region has 16 residues.

This clonotype was counted a few times. CDR3 loop: CASSLAGDKYF. In DNA form, the CDR3 reads TGTGCCAGCAGCTTGGCAGGGGATAAGTACTTC. V gene TRBV5-6 combines with J gene TRBJ2-4; perhaps TRBD1 as D (6 bases). Trimming took 0 bases from V and 14 from J, leaving 9 bases between them. The CDR3 consists of 11 residues. Germline V gene lookup returns CDR1 SGHDT and CDR2 YYEEEE.

This clonotype has more than one count but fewer than ten. CDR3 DNA sequence: TGTGCCAGCAGCTTATACAGCGGCTCCTCTGGGGCCAACGTCCTGACTTTC. Amino acid sequence: CASSLYSGSSGANVLTF. V gene TRBV7-8 combines with J gene TRBJ2-6; D might be TRBD2 (5 bases). The CDR3 is made up of 17 amino acids. The ends were cut back, 2 bases at V and 0 bases at J, with 11 bases in the middle. CDR1 is SGHVS and CDR2 is FQNEAQ in the germline V gene.

This clonotype was picked up a small number of times. The chain employs TRBV29-1 and TRBJ2-3, with 9 bases fitting TRBD1. V gave up 0 bases and J gave up 2 bases; unmatched junction bases: 9. Germline loops: CDR1 SQVTM, CDR2 ANQGSEA. This CDR3 has 17 residues. CDR3 DNA: TGCAGCGTTGAAGATGGCACCGGGACAGGGCACACAGATACGCAGTATTTT. It specifies CSVEDGTGTGHTDTQYF.

The chain links TRBV6-2 or TRBV6-3 to TRBJ2-1, with 8 bases identical to TRBD2. The CDR3 is made up of 15 amino acids. Per the germline V gene, CDR1 is MNHEY and CDR2 is SVGEGT. V lost 6 bases and J lost 1; bases outside the gene matches: 5. The CDR3 DNA is TGTGCCAGCAGCTTTAGCGGGGCTTCCTACAATGAGCAGTTCTTC. This codes for CASSFSGASYNEQFF.

This clonotype was seen a handful of times. The V and J genes are TRBV7-9 and TRBJ2-3, with 7 positions matching TRBD1. From germline, CDR1 is SEHNR and CDR2 FQNEAQ (reference sequence). Germline trimming cut 8 bases from V and 2 bases from J; bases unmatched to any gene: 4. The CDR3 totals 13 residues. The CDR3 protein is CASGTVYTDTQYF. Written as DNA, the CDR3 is TGTGCCAGCGGGACAGTTTACACAGATACGCAGTATTTT.

This chain links TRBV6-5 with TRBJ2-7, with D possibly called TRBD1 or TRBD2 (6 bases each). This CDR3 spans 17 amino acids. Germline V lookup: CDR1 MNHEY, CDR2 SVGAGI. V lost 3 bases, J lost 2 bases, and 20 bases lay in between. The DNA of the CDR3 is TGTGCCAGCAGTTATTACACTGGGGGGCCTAGTCCCTACGAGCAGTACTTC. Amino acids: CASSYYTGGPSPYEQYF.

The CDR3 spells CASSDGQLGQPQHF. The CDR3, as DNA: TGTGCCAGCAGTGATGGGCAGCTTGGTCAGCCCCAGCATTTT. The gene calls are TRBV2 and TRBJ1-5; D call uncertain. CDR1 is SNHLY and CDR2 is FYNNEI in the germline V gene. The CDR3 sequence is 14 residues long. V dropped 3 bases and J dropped 6 bases, with 12 bases sitting between them.

In its sample, this clonotype was seen a few times. The chain carries TRBV28 and TRBJ2-7; TRBD2 might be the D (6 bases). Germline V gives CDR1 MDHEN, CDR2 SYDVKM. Trimming took 3 bases from V and 0 from J, leaving 12 bases between them. The CDR3 spans 15 residues. The CDR3: CASSFRGRNSYEQYF. CDR3 DNA: TGTGCCAGCAGTTTCCGTGGGAGGAACTCCTACGAGCAGTACTTC.

This chain joins TRBV5-5 and TRBJ1-2; no firm D call. This CDR3 spans 13 amino acids. The V and J ends lost 1 base and 3 bases respectively, with 7 bases between them. Germline lookup yields CDR1 SGHKS and CDR2 YYEKEE (reference sequence). The CDR3 DNA reads as TGTGCCAGCAGCTTGATACGGGACTATGGCTACACCTTC. It translates to CASSLIRDYGYTF.

This clonotype came up a few times. This chain connects TRBV24-1 to TRBJ2-5; D may be TRBD2 (6 bases). CDR3 length: 15 amino acids. V was trimmed by 1 base and J by 0 bases, leaving 8 bases between them. Germline CDR1 KGHDR, CDR2 SFDVKD. The chain's CDR3 is CATSDFRGNQETQYF. In nucleotides, the CDR3 is TGTGCCACCAGTGATTTTCGGGGGAACCAAGAGACCCAGTACTTC.

In this sample, this clonotype turned up many times. This chain connects TRBV20-1 to TRBJ2-7; D unclear. Germline V CDR1 and CDR2: DFQATT, SNEGSKA (reference sequence). V gave up 4 bases and J gave up 1 base, with 8 bases separating them. This CDR3 spans 12 amino acids. As DNA, the CDR3 is TGCAGTGCTATGGGAAGATCCTACGAGCAGTACTTC. Translating it yields CSAMGRSYEQYF.

This sequence joins TRBV7-2 and TRBJ2-4; 9 bases are shared with TRBD2. Trimming at V came to 5 bases and at J to 0 bases, leaving 8 bases not matched to a gene. Per germline, CDR1 SGHTA and CDR2 FQGNSA. The CDR3 loop spans 17 amino acids. CDR3 sequence reads: CASSPLPSGIAKNIQYF. As DNA, the CDR3 is TGTGCCAGCAGCCCCCTACCTAGCGGGATAGCCAAAAACATTCAGTACTTC.

The table lists this clonotype with a few counts. V and J are TRBV5-8 and TRBJ1-1, with D hard to call. The CDR3 is 12 residues long. Trimming took off 2 bases at V and 5 bases at J, with 7 bases between the two ends. CDR1 and CDR2 from the germline V gene are SGHTS and YDEGEE. The CDR3 region has the DNA TGTGCCAGCAGCTTCTGGAGTACTGAAGCTTTCTTT. Translating gives CASSFWSTEAFF. Based on the CDR3 plus reference TRBV5-8 and TRBJ1-1, the full variable domain is EAGVTQSPTHLIKTRGQQATLRCSPISGHTSVYWYQQALGLGLQFLLWYDEGEERNRGNFPPRFSGRQFPNYSSELNVNALELEDSALYLCASSFWSTEAFFGQGTRLTVV.